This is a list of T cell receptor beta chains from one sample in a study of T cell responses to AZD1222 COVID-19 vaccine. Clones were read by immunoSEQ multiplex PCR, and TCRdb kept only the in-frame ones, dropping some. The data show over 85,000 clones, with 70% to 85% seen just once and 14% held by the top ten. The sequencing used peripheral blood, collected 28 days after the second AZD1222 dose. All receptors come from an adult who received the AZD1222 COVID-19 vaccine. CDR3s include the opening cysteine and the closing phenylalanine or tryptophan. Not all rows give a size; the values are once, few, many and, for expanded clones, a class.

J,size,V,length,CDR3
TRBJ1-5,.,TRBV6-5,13,CASSYGENQPQHF
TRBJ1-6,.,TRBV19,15,CAGSLQAPADSPLHF
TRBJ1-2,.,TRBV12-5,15,CASGCRVLFVYGYTF
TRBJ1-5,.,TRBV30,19,CAWSALERQGTNSNQPQHF
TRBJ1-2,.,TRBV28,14,CASSFMQGPYGYTF
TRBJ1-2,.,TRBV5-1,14,CASSLDRVGLNYTF
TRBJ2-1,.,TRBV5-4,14,CASSPGGRDNEQFF
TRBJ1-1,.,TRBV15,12,CATSRDKGRAFF
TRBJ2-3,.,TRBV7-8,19,CASSLLLAGGPPPADTQYF
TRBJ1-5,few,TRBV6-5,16,CASSWRDRKSNQPQHF
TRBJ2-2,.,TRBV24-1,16,CATSDGGAGNTGELFF
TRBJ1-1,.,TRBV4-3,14,CASSTRQGATEAFF
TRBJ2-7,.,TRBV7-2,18,CASTTRRPRGQLGHEQYF
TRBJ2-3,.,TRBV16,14,CASSQFRGQDTQYF
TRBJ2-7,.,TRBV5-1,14,CASSVEGFDYEQYF
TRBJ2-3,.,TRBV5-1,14,CASSRTSSSDTQYF
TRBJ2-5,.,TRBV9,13,CASSAGTQETQYF
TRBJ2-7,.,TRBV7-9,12,CASSPSMYEQYF
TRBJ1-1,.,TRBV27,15,CASSLRGLGVTEAFF
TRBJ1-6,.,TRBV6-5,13,CASRKSYNSPLHF
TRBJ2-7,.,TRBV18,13,CASSPGQGDEQYF
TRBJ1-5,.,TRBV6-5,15,CATGPGTGLNQPQHF
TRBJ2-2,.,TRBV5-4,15,CASSRDSTNTGELFF
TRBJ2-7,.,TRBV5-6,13,CASSPVAHYEQYF
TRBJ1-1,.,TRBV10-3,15,CAISKEGGAGREAFF
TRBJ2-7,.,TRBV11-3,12,CASSLGPAEQYF
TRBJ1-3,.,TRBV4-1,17,CASSQPERGYSGNTIYF
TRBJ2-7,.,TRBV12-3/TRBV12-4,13,CASSPSGPYEQYF
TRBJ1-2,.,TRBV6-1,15,CASSERAGYDYGYTF
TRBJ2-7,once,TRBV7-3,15,CASSLTRQGVYEQYF
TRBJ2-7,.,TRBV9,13,CASSADRAGEQYF
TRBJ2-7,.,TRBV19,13,CASSIGDNYEQYF
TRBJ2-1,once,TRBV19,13,CATRGRGYNEQFF
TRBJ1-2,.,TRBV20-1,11,CSARVGGGYTF
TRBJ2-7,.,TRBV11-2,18,CASSLAPEPSTIPYEQYF
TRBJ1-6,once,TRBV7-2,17,CASSLGWTTTSASPLHF
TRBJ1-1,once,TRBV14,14,CASSQIGAYTEAFF
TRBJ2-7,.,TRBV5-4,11,CASSSSYEQYF
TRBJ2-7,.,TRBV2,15,CASSVGAGGLYEQYF
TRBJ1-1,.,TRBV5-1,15,CASSSDRGGFTEAFF
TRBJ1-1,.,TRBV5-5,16,CASSPTTYRGQLEAFF
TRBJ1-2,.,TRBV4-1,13,CASSTTVEIGYTF
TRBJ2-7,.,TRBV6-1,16,CASSEVLGQGRNEQYF
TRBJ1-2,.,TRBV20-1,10,CRGQGAGYTF
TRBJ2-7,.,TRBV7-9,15,CASRLGQASSYEQYF
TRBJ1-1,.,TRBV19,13,CASSIVRDTEAFF
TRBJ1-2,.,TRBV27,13,CASCSAAGSGYTF
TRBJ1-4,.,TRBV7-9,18,CASSPGRTPILANEKLFF
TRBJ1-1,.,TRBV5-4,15,CASSSNRRDQPEAFF
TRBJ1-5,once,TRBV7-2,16,CACSPQPGAGEQPQHF
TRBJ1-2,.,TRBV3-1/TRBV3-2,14,CASSPTWDSYGYTF
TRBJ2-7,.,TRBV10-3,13,CAISEFAGYEQYF